The 8 T cell receptor beta chains in this list originate from one sample, sequenced in a study of T cell responses to AZD1222 COVID-19 vaccine. TCRdb's copy holds only in-frame clones and misses some; the assay was immunoSEQ multiplex PCR. The sample has 140,000 to 150,000 clones; more than 80% are singletons. The sequencing here drew on peripheral blood, taken on day 0 of AZD1222 vaccination. These receptors were taken from an adult in good health.

The V call is TRBV5-8, the J call TRBJ2-3; no firm D call. The V gene's germline CDR1 is SGHTS and CDR2 YDEGEE. The CDR3 runs to 13 residues. V dropped 2 bases and J dropped 3 bases, with 7 bases sitting between them. The CDR3 DNA is TGTGCCAGCAGCTTAAGTAGAACAGATACGCAGTATTTT. Its protein product is CASSLSRTDTQYF. Based on the CDR3 plus reference TRBV5-8 and TRBJ2-3, the full variable domain is EAGVTQSPTHLIKTRGQQATLRCSPISGHTSVYWYQQALGLGLQFLLWYDEGEERNRGNFPPRFSGRQFPNYSSELNVNALELEDSALYLCASSLSRTDTQYFGPGTRLTVL.

The chain uses TRBV7-9 and TRBJ2-7, with TRBD1 matching 7 bases. This CDR3 region has 15 residues. Trimming cost V 5 bases and J 0 bases; bases outside gene matches: 7. CDR1 is SEHNR, CDR2 FQNEAQ, per germline (reference sequence). In DNA, the CDR3 is TGTGCCAGCAGCCCGACAGGGTTTTACTCCTACGAGCAGTACTTC. Amino acid sequence: CASSPTGFYSYEQYF.

The chain employs TRBV28 and TRBJ2-2; 10 nucleotides line up with TRBD1. The CDR3 consists of 16 residues. Germline CDR1 and CDR2: MDHEN and SYDVKM. Trimming at V came to 5 bases and at J to 1 base, leaving 4 bases not matched to a gene. The CDR3 DNA sequence: TGTGCCAGCAGTCCAGGACAGGGGGAGAACACCGGGGAGCTGTTTTTT. This gives the protein CASSPGQGENTGELFF.

The V gene is TRBV5-1, the J gene TRBJ1-3; D might be TRBD1 (5 bases). The germline V gene has CDR1 SGHRS and CDR2 YFSETQ. The CDR3 length is 14 residues. V gave up 0 bases and J gave up 4 bases, with 8 bases separating them. CDR3 bases: TGCGCCAGCAGCTTGGCGGGGGACGGAAACACCATATATTTT. Translated, it gives CASSLAGDGNTIYF.

V gene TRBV19 combines with J gene TRBJ1-1; 7 bases are a match to TRBD1. Germline values: CDR1 LNHDA, CDR2 SQIVND (reference sequence). After removal of 6 bases from V and 0 bases from J, the junction contained 4 bases not matched to a gene. The CDR3 spans 14 residues. CDR3 in DNA: TGTGCCAGTAGGAGGGACAGTGTGAACACTGAAGCTTTCTTT. This gives the protein CASRRDSVNTEAFF.

V usage is TRBV19 and J usage is TRBJ1-6; TRBD1 might be the D (5 bases). Trimming stripped 3 bases from V and 10 bases from J, with 19 bases between. The length of the CDR3 is 16 residues. The germline V gene has CDR1 LNHDA and CDR2 SQIVND (reference sequence). The chain's CDR3 is CASSISGTPRESPLHF. CDR3 nucleotide sequence: TGTGCCAGTAGTATTTCCGGGACCCCCCGGGAGTCACCCCTCCACTTT.

The chain carries TRBV6-4 and TRBJ2-1, with D possibly matching TRBD2 (5 bases). Trimming removed 3 bases from V and 9 bases from J, with 12 bases in between. Germline lookup yields CDR1 MRHNA and CDR2 SNTAGT. The CDR3 is 13 residues long. The CDR3 protein is CASSERRRSEQFF. The CDR3 bases are TGTGCCAGCAGTGAGCGGCGGAGGAGTGAGCAGTTCTTC.

The J gene is TRBJ2-2, the V gene TRBV3-1 (or the pseudogene TRBV3-2); a weak D match, TRBD2 (7 bases). CDR3 size: 16 residues. Germline V gives CDR1 LGHDT, CDR2 YNNKEL (reference sequence). V was cut by 0 bases and J by 7 bases, with 15 bases left in between. The DNA of the CDR3 is TGTGCCAGCAGCCAAGAACGCGGGGGCAGAATCGGGGAGCTGTTTTTT. This gives the protein CASSQERGGRIGELFF.